Listed below are T cell receptor beta chains from one sample, sequenced in a study of cytomegalovirus exposure and HLA in healthy donors. Sequencing used immunoSEQ multiplex PCR; TCRdb keeps in-frame clones, though not all of them. The data contain 55,000 to 75,000 clones, 62% of them singletons. Sequencing was carried out using PBMCs. These receptors were obtained from a young man in good health and CMV-seronegative. CDR3s include the opening cysteine and the closing phenylalanine or tryptophan. D genes are given only for firm matches. Clone size is stated in some rows and not others, as once, few, many or a class when expanded.

D | J | size | V | DNA | CDR3
TRBD2 | TRBJ2-3 | NA | TRBV19 | TGTGCCAGTAGTATAGGAGCGGGGAAGGATACGCAGTATTTT | CASSIGAGKDTQYF
NA | TRBJ2-1 | once | TRBV7-2 | TGTGCCAGCAGTTCAACGCCTACCCTAAGGAGCGGTGAGCAGTTCTTC | CASSSTPTLRSGEQFF
TRBD1 | TRBJ2-7 | NA | TRBV7-9 | TGTGCCAGCAGCCAGAACAGGGGGCGGTCCTACGAGCAGTACTTC | CASSQNRGRSYEQYF
TRBD2 | TRBJ2-1 | NA | TRBV4-2 | TGTGCCAGCAGCCAACTGACTAGCGGAGAGGACAATGAGCAGTTCTTC | CASSQLTSGEDNEQFF
NA | TRBJ1-2 | NA | TRBV6-5 | TGTGCCAGCAGTGGACCGACAAGGGCGGGTTATGGCTACACCTTC | CASSGPTRAGYGYTF
NA | TRBJ1-2 | once | TRBV6-6 | TGTGCCGGCAGTGCAGGGCTTGGCTACACCTTC | CAGSAGLGYTF
TRBD1 | TRBJ1-1 | few | TRBV2 | TGTGCCAGCAGTGCCCAATGGACAGGTCTGAACACTGAAGCTTTCTTT | CASSAQWTGLNTEAFF
TRBD1 | TRBJ2-7 | few | TRBV6-6 | TGTGCCGGGGCCGCTGACAGGGGCGACGAGCAGTACTTC | CAGAADRGDEQYF
TRBD2 | TRBJ2-5 | NA | TRBV7-9 | TGTGCCAGCAGCCAGCGGGGGGCCCAAGAGACCCAGTACTTC | CASSQRGAQETQYF
TRBD1 | TRBJ2-5 | NA | TRBV5-1 | TGCGCCAGCAGCTGGCCCCGGGACAGGGAAGAAGAGACCCAGTACTTC | CASSWPRDREEETQYF
NA | TRBJ2-2 | few | TRBV5-1 | TGCGCCAGCAGCCCAAGGAGCACCGGGGAGCTGTTTTTT | CASSPRSTGELFF
TRBD1 | TRBJ1-6 | NA | TRBV19 | TGTGCCAGTAGTCTCTTAACAGGGGGCAGTGATTCACCCCTCCACTTT | CASSLLTGGSDSPLHF
NA | TRBJ1-4 | NA | TRBV7-9 | TGTGCCAGCAGCCTCCCAGGGTTTGAAAAACTGTTTTTT | CASSLPGFEKLFF
TRBD1 | TRBJ2-2 | NA | TRBV5-6 | TGTGCCAGCAGCTCGTACCTAAAATGGACAGGGGGCGGGGAGCTGTTTTTT | CASSSYLKWTGGGELFF
TRBD2 | TRBJ2-2 | NA | TRBV2 | TGTGCCAGCTTCAAGACTAGCGGGGTCGGGGAGCTGTTTTTT | CASFKTSGVGELFF
NA | TRBJ1-2 | NA | TRBV20-1 | TGCAGTGCTAGATTTATAAATGGCTACACCTTC | CSARFINGYTF
NA | TRBJ2-5 | NA | TRBV12-5 | TGTGCTAGTGGTCTATGGACAGGAGGGCGGGAGACCCAGTACTTC | CASGLWTGGRETQYF
NA | TRBJ2-2 | NA | TRBV7-4 | TGTGCCAGCAGCTTCTTCCCCGGGGAGCTGTTTTTT | CASSFFPGELFF
NA | TRBJ1-5 | NA | TRBV25-1 | TGTGCCAGCAGTAGGCAGGATATGTCGCCCCAGCATTTT | CASSRQDMSPQHF
TRBD1 | TRBJ2-2 | NA | TRBV7-7 | TGTGCCAGCAGCTCAGACAGGGGGCGTACCGGGGAGCTGTTTTTT | CASSSDRGRTGELFF
NA | TRBJ1-6 | NA | TRBV6-5 | TGTGCCAGCAGGGGACTGTTCTCCTATAATTCACCCCTCCACTTT | CASRGLFSYNSPLHF
TRBD1 | TRBJ1-1 | NA | TRBV9 | TGTGCCAGCAGCGTTGCAGGGGGCGGGGGAGCTTTCTTT | CASSVAGGGGAFF
NA | TRBJ2-2 | NA | TRBV7-3 | TGTGCCAGCAGCGCCTCCACTAACACCGGGGAGCTGTTTTTT | CASSASTNTGELFF
NA | TRBJ1-2 | NA | TRBV25-1 | TGTGCCAGCAGTGATTTCTCTAACTATGGCTACACCTTC | CASSDFSNYGYTF
TRBD1 | TRBJ1-1 | NA | TRBV23-1 | TGCGCCAGCAGTCAATTACAGGGGGTGAACACTGAAGCTTTCTTT | CASSQLQGVNTEAFF
NA | TRBJ2-3 | NA | TRBV25-1 | TGTGCCAGCAGTGAAATATCTTTCCGACAGGCCTCCACAGATACGCAGTATTTT | CASSEISFRQASTDTQYF
NA | TRBJ2-1 | NA | TRBV7-9 | TGTGCCAGCAGCTTAGTGGCGCGGCTCAATGAGCAGTTCTTC | CASSLVARLNEQFF
TRBD1 | TRBJ2-7 | few | TRBV4-1 | TGCGCCAGCAGCACACGGGACAGAGCTTCCTACGAGCAGTACTTC | CASSTRDRASYEQYF
TRBD2 | TRBJ2-3 | NA | TRBV7-2 | TGTGCCAGCAGCCCCGGGTACGGGGGGGGTACAGATACGCAGTATTTT | CASSPGYGGGTDTQYF
NA | TRBJ1-2 | NA | TRBV5-1 | TGCGCCAGCAGCCGCGACAGTAACTATGGCTACACCTTC | CASSRDSNYGYTF
TRBD1 | TRBJ2-7 | NA | TRBV4-1 | TGCGCCAGCAGCCAAGGCGACAGGGCAAGCGGCGAGCAGTACTTC | CASSQGDRASGEQYF
NA | TRBJ2-7 | NA | TRBV11-3 | TGTGCCAGCAGTCCAACTTGGCCGCCGGGCGAGCAGTACTTC | CASSPTWPPGEQYF
TRBD1 | TRBJ2-4 | few | TRBV13 | TGTGCCAGCAGCTTAGGAGAGGGGGCGGTGAACATTCAGTACTTC | CASSLGEGAVNIQYF
NA | TRBJ2-1 | few | TRBV29-1 | TGCAGCGTTACCGGCGGCGAAAGCTCCTACAATGAGCAGTTCTTC | CSVTGGESSYNEQFF
NA | TRBJ2-5 | NA | TRBV20-1 | TGCAGTGCTGTACAAGAGACCCAGTACTTC | CSAVQETQYF
TRBD1 | TRBJ2-4 | NA | TRBV4-1 | TGCGCCAGCAGCCAAGGGGTTCGGGACAGGGTTCGGAACATTCAGTACTTC | CASSQGVRDRVRNIQYF
TRBD2 | TRBJ2-5 | NA | TRBV11-3 | TGTGCCAGCAGCCTGGGACTAGCGGGAGAGACCCAGTACTTC | CASSLGLAGETQYF
NA | TRBJ1-5 | NA | TRBV29-1 | TGCAGCGCCGCCCGGGCAGGGCAGCCCCAGCATTTT | CSAARAGQPQHF
NA | TRBJ1-1 | few | TRBV7-9 | TGTGCCAGCAGCCCCCCAGGGAACACTGAAGCTTTCTTT | CASSPPGNTEAFF
NA | TRBJ2-3 | NA | TRBV9 | TGTGCCAGCAGCTACACAGATACGCAGTATTTT | CASSYTDTQYF
NA | TRBJ2-3 | NA | TRBV6-4 | TGTGCCAGCAGTGACGGTAGTCAGGGCGGCACAGATACGCAGTATTTT | CASSDGSQGGTDTQYF
TRBD2 | TRBJ2-7 | NA | TRBV5-1 | TGCGCCAGCAGCCTCTGGACTAGCGGGGAGCACTACGAGCAGTACTTC | CASSLWTSGEHYEQYF